This TCR beta chain is drawn from a study of post-analysis software for immune sequencing data. On this clonotype itself: What it binds is unknown.

Included in the TCR beta cDNA libraries were unique molecular identifiers. TCRdb itself ran the PCR reads through MiXCR, one entry per CDR3 protein. The repertoire holds about 540,000 distinct CDR3 sequences, around 36% seen once, with 5% to 6% in the top ten. This CDR3 spans 20 amino acids. Trimming took 6 bases from V and 5 from J; bases not matched to a gene: 23. Germline V gene data show CDR1 as MNHEY and CDR2 as SMNVEV (reference sequence). General study results and limits: When the samples were clustered directly with F measure, those that had been prepared in the same batch showed strong co-clustering. Elevated frequency relative to controls characterized roughly five TRBV segments in patients, TRBV5-6, TRBV5-1 and TRBV20-1 among them.

V usage is TRBV27 and J usage is TRBJ1-4; 8 bases fit TRBD1. The specimen sequenced was blood. This TCR came from a girl under 18 with multiple sclerosis. CDR3 DNA: TGTGCCAGCAGCCCTTTAGGAGGACAGGGCGATAGAGGAGAGAATGAAAAACTGTTTTTT. Translated: CASSPLGGQGDRGENEKLFF.